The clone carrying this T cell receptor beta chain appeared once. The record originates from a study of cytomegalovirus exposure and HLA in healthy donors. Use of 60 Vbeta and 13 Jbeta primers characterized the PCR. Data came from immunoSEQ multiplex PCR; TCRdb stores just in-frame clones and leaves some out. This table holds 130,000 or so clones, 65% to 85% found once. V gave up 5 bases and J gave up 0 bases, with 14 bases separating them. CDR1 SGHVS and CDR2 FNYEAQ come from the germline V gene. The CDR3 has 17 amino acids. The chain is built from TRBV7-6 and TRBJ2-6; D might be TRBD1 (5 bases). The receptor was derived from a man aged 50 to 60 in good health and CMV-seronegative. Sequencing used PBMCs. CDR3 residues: CASSPQGPVSGANVLTF. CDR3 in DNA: TGTGCCAGCAGCCCCCAGGGCCCCGTCTCTGGGGCCAACGTCCTGACTTTC.